The 18 T cell receptor beta chains reported below all come from one sample, sequenced in a study of cytomegalovirus exposure and HLA in healthy donors. The PCR used 60 Vbeta and 13 Jbeta primers. The assay was immunoSEQ multiplex PCR, and TCRdb's table has in-frame clones only and misses some. The sample records under 200,000 clones, around 88% being singletons. Material: PBMCs. These receptors were taken from a man in his forties or fifties in good health and CMV-seropositive.

This sequence joins TRBV7-3 and TRBJ1-1, with TRBD1 identical over 8 bases. Germline values: CDR1 SGHTA, CDR2 FQGTGA. This CDR3 contains 14 residues. After removal of 2 bases from V and 7 bases from J, the junction contained 6 bases not matched to a gene. DNA of the CDR3: TGTGCCAGCAGCTTAGCAGGGGGCGAGGGTGAAGCTTTCTTT. Its protein is CASSLAGGEGEAFF.

This clone has only a few counts. The gene calls are TRBV19 and TRBJ1-5, with D uncertain. Trimming removed 5 bases at V and 0 bases at J, with 2 bases between. There are 12 residues in the CDR3. In germline, CDR1 is LNHDA, CDR2 SQIVND (reference sequence). As DNA, the CDR3 is TGTGCCAGTAGTTATAGCAATCAGCCCCAGCATTTT. It is translated as CASSYSNQPQHF.

J is TRBJ2-4 and V is TRBV19; TRBD1 matches 12 bases. Germline V gives CDR1 LNHDA, CDR2 SQIVND (reference sequence). Losses at the gene ends were 5 bases for V and 5 bases for J; bases not matched to a gene: 10. The CDR3 consists of 17 residues. The CDR3: CASSASGTGGAQNIQYF. In nucleotides, the CDR3 is TGTGCCAGTAGTGCCTCCGGGACAGGGGGCGCCCAAAACATTCAGTACTTC.

The V gene is TRBV5-1, the J gene TRBJ2-7, with D unresolved. Germline V CDR1 and CDR2: SGHRS, YFSETQ. V was cut by 2 bases and J by 2 bases, with 17 bases left in between. The length of the CDR3 is 16 residues. DNA of the CDR3: TGCGCCAGCAGCTTCTCCCACGGAGTGCCCCCCTACGAGCAGTACTTC. Encoded protein: CASSFSHGVPPYEQYF. The full variable domain, rest sourced from reference TRBV5-1 and TRBJ2-7, is KAGVTQTPRYLIKTRGQQVTLSCSPISGHRSVSWYQQTPGQGLQFLFEYFSETQRNKGNFPGRFSGRQFSNSRSEMNVSTLELGDSALYLCASSFSHGVPPYEQYFGPGTRLTVT.

The chain links TRBV6-6 to TRBJ2-7, with 8 bases matching TRBD1. The CDR3 is made up of 15 amino acids. CDR1 is MNHNY and CDR2 is SVGAGI in the germline V gene (reference sequence). After removal of 5 bases from V and 0 bases from J, the junction contained 6 bases not matched to a gene. The CDR3 region has the DNA TGTGCCAGCAGTCCAAGGACAGGGTACTCCTACGAGCAGTACTTC. It encodes CASSPRTGYSYEQYF.

V gene TRBV9 combines with J gene TRBJ2-5; perhaps TRBD1 as D (8 bases). Germline V gene data show CDR1 as SGDLS and CDR2 as YYNGEE. The CDR3 contains 16 residues. The V end lost 3 bases, the J end lost 4 bases, and 19 bases lay between the germline ends. For the CDR3, the DNA is TGTGCCAGCAGCGGCCCCAGGGGGCCGGGAGGAGAGACCCAGTACTTC. It codes for CASSGPRGPGGETQYF.

This chain joins TRBV10-3 and TRBJ1-1, with 7 bases lining up with TRBD1. With 6 bases clipped from V and 1 base from J, the junction kept 5 bases outside the gene matches. The CDR3 is 14 amino acids. From germline, CDR1 is ENHRY and CDR2 SYGVKD. The CDR3 reads CAIRWDSENTEAFF. DNA of the CDR3: TGTGCCATCAGATGGGACAGTGAGAACACTGAAGCTTTCTTT.

The J gene is TRBJ2-1, the V gene TRBV13; 9 nucleotides line up with TRBD2. Per germline, CDR1 PRHDT and CDR2 FYEKMQ (reference sequence). Trimming took 4 bases from V and 0 from J; bases not matched to a gene: 4. This CDR3 is built from 16 residues. CDR3 in amino acids: CASSSLLAGSYNEQFF. CDR3 coding DNA: TGTGCCAGCAGCTCGCTACTAGCGGGCTCCTACAATGAGCAGTTCTTC.

The chain couples TRBV6-5 to TRBJ1-1; 7 bases map to TRBD1. From germline, CDR1 is MNHEY and CDR2 SVGAGI. The J segment lost 2 bases and the V segment lost 4 bases, leaving 7 bases of the junction unmatched. The CDR3 is 15 residues long. CDR3 amino acids: CASSSYGTVNTEAFF. The CDR3 nucleotides are TGTGCCAGCAGTTCTTACGGGACAGTTAACACTGAAGCTTTCTTT.

This clone was picked up one time. This chain links TRBV29-1 with TRBJ2-3, with D hard to call. Germline V gene data show CDR1 as SQVTM and CDR2 as ANQGSEA. The CDR3 has 12 amino acids. Trimming removed 8 bases at V and 4 bases at J, with 13 bases between. This chain's CDR3 is CSSGEVPDTQYF. The DNA for the CDR3 is TGCAGCTCTGGCGAGGTCCCAGATACGCAGTATTTT.

Here the CDR3 reads CASSIMGTGYSNQPQHF. The CDR3 DNA reads as TGTGCCAGTAGTATAATGGGAACAGGATATAGCAATCAGCCCCAGCATTTT. The chain combines TRBV19 with TRBJ1-5; tentatively, D is TRBD1 (5 bases). Between the trimmed V and J ends, which lost 2 bases and 0 bases, there was a span of 14 bases. This CDR3 region has 17 residues. The germline V gene encodes CDR1 LNHDA and CDR2 SQIVND (reference sequence).

The gene calls are TRBV28 and TRBJ2-7; 12 bases match TRBD1. Germline V gene lookup returns CDR1 MDHEN and CDR2 SYDVKM. Losses at the gene ends were 6 bases for V and 6 bases for J; bases not matched to a gene: 9. The length of the CDR3 is 15 residues. CDR3: CASRPAGTGGLEQYF. The CDR3 DNA follows: TGTGCCAGCAGACCAGCCGGGACAGGGGGCCTCGAGCAGTACTTC.

The chain uses TRBV6-1 and TRBJ1-2; the D gene is possibly TRBD1 (5 bases). V was trimmed by 4 bases and J by 5 bases, leaving 11 bases between them. The germline V gene encodes CDR1 MNHNS and CDR2 SASEGT. This CDR3 region has 13 residues. For the CDR3, the DNA is TGTGCCAGCAGTGCGGACACCGAATATGGCTACACCTTC. This codes for CASSADTEYGYTF.

The genes are TRBV5-4 and TRBJ2-5; TRBD1 might be the D (5 bases). V lost 0 bases, J lost 0 bases, and 9 bases lay in between. Germline CDR1 SGHNT, CDR2 YYREEE (reference sequence). The CDR3 contains 15 residues. CDR3 in DNA: TGTGCCAGCAGCTTGGGGGCAGGGAACCAAGAGACCCAGTACTTC. Translation gives CASSLGAGNQETQYF.

The genes are TRBV13 and TRBJ1-1, with D possibly matching TRBD1 (6 bases). The CDR3 is 13 residues long. The germline CDR1 and CDR2 sequences are PRHDT and FYEKMQ (reference sequence). With 5 bases removed from V and 6 bases from J, the gap between germline ends came to 13 bases. CDR3 loop: CASSPAGASEAFF. The CDR3 nucleotides are TGTGCCAGCAGCCCCGCAGGGGCGTCTGAAGCTTTCTTT.

The chain combines TRBV18 with TRBJ1-5; the D gene is possibly TRBD1 (6 bases). Trimming shortened V by 5 bases and J by 6 bases, and 11 bases separated the two germline ends. CDR1 and CDR2 from the germline V gene are KGHSH and LQKENI. The CDR3 extends over 13 amino acids. CDR3 region: CASSSDRSQPQHF. CDR3 nucleotides: TGTGCCAGCTCATCGGACAGATCTCAGCCCCAGCATTTT.

The chain joins TRBV19 to TRBJ1-1; no definite D call. Trimming took 1 base from V and 6 from J, leaving 9 bases between them. Germline V gene data show CDR1 as LNHDA and CDR2 as SQIVND (reference sequence). This CDR3 spans 13 amino acids. DNA of the CDR3: TGTGCCAGTAGTATAGGGGAGGGTGCTGAAGCTTTCTTT. Amino acid sequence: CASSIGEGAEAFF.

The V gene is TRBV19, the J gene TRBJ1-1; D remains ambiguous. Germline V gene lookup returns CDR1 LNHDA and CDR2 SQIVND (reference sequence). The CDR3 is 18 amino acids. Trimming pared 5 bases from V and 0 bases from J, leaving 22 bases between. CDR3 sequence reads: CASSEKTRPLTMNTEAFF. CDR3 DNA sequence: TGTGCCAGTAGTGAGAAGACACGACCGCTAACGATGAACACTGAAGCTTTCTTT.